The subject of this entry is one TCR beta chain. Its antigen is not identified. These data originate in a study of beta chain features in type 1 diabetes. Study-wide points: Shortening of TCRB CDR3s, moderate but significant, appeared in all four CD4+ subsets of Type 1 diabetes patients. These data did not resolve whether HLA type affects TCRB rearrangement.

Donors underwent one heparinised blood draw, 100 to 150 mL on average. Each of the CD4+ naive, central memory, regulatory and stem cell-like memory populations was sorted via CD45RO/CCR7/CD25/CD127/CD95/CD27. The germline CDR1 and CDR2 sequences are WSHSY and SAAADI. After removal of 8 bases from V and 6 bases from J, the junction contained 1 base not matched to a gene. The CDR3 has 12 amino acids. All of the isolated RNA was reverse transcribed, so expressed TCRB transcripts were sequenced. Data came from immunoSEQ multiplex PCR; TCRdb stores just in-frame clones and leaves some out. The sample yields 200,000 to 300,000 clones, 68% seen once.

The sequenced sample was naive CD4+ T cells from blood. The TCR originated in a young man in good health. The chain links TRBV10-2 to TRBJ2-4; TRBD2 matches at 10 bases. The CDR3 bases are TGCGCCAGCCGGACTAGCGGAAACATTCAGTACTTC. Its translation: CASRTSGNIQYF.